This section outlines one T cell receptor (beta chain) sequence together with its context. This entry is derived from a study of T cell changes during pregnancy in multiple sclerosis. CDR1 MGHDK and CDR2 SYGVNS come from the germline V gene. The CDR3 sequence is 13 residues long. Trimming shortened V by 5 bases and J by 4 bases, and 11 bases separated the two germline ends. Using immunoSEQ multiplex PCR, the repertoire was profiled, and TCRdb retains in-frame clones only, with some absent. Of under 45,000 clones detected, roughly 90% appear once; the ten largest clones hold approximately 4%. The material sequenced was CD8+ T cells from peripheral blood mononuclear cells, taken in the first trimester of pregnancy. The clonotype originates from a female donor with multiple sclerosis, enrolled in a pregnancy study. The gene calls are TRBV25-1 and TRBJ1-1; weak D call: TRBD1 (5 bases). CDR3 region: CASSFGGGTEAFF. CDR3 in DNA: TGTGCCAGCAGTTTCGGGGGAGGCACTGAAGCTTTCTTT.